The 7 T cell receptor beta chains below were found in one sample sequenced in a study of T cells in Graves' hyperthyroidism and ophthalmopathy. The source material, RNA transcripts, was used to amplify TCR beta CDR3 regions. Carried out on the TCR CDR3, a first-round RT-PCR used the HTBI primer set. MiXCR, run by TCRdb on the multiplex PCR reads, gives a single entry per CDR3 protein. This sample has roughly 700,000 distinct CDR3 sequences, with about a third found just once. The sequenced sample consisted of blood. The receptors were gathered from a woman aged 35 to 49 with Graves' hyperthyroidism.

This clonotype was seen at least ten times. The J gene is TRBJ2-5, the V gene TRBV20-1; a weak D match, TRBD1 (6 bases). The CDR3 loop spans 12 amino acids. Per germline, CDR1 DFQATT and CDR2 SNEGSKA (reference sequence). V was trimmed by 4 bases and J by 5 bases, leaving 11 bases between them. The CDR3 region is CSAIRTVETQYF. CDR3 DNA: TGCAGTGCTATTAGGACAGTGGAGACCCAGTACTTC.

This clonotype appeared many times. J is TRBJ1-1 and V is TRBV6-5; 7 bases match TRBD1. Germline assignment: CDR1 MNHEY and CDR2 SVGAGI. V lost 3 bases, J lost 7 bases, and 5 bases stayed unmatched. The CDR3 sequence is 13 residues long. The CDR3: CASSYPGTDEAFF. The CDR3 nucleotides read TGTGCCAGCAGTTATCCCGGGACAGATGAAGCTTTCTTT.

This clonotype appeared a few times. V usage is TRBV9 and J usage is TRBJ1-5; TRBD1 aligns across 7 bases. The CDR3 contains 14 residues. The J segment lost 4 bases and the V segment lost 4 bases, leaving 5 bases of the junction unmatched. Per the germline V gene, CDR1 is SGDLS and CDR2 is YYNGEE. CDR3 residues: CASSMGQPNQPQHF. The CDR3 DNA reads TGTGCCAGCAGCATGGGACAGCCAAATCAGCCCCAGCATTTT.

The chain joins TRBV7-9 to TRBJ1-4; possibly TRBD1 for D (6 bases). V gave up 5 bases and J gave up 5 bases, with 15 bases separating them. From germline, CDR1 is SEHNR and CDR2 FQNEAQ (reference sequence). The CDR3 is 15 amino acids. This CDR3 is CASSQPQGVNEKLFF. CDR3 DNA sequence: TGTGCCAGCAGCCAGCCACAGGGCGTGAATGAAAAACTGTTTTTT.

The chain uses TRBV10-3 and TRBJ1-2; 8 bases align to TRBD1. The CDR3 is 17 residues long. Germline V gene sequence: CDR1 ENHRY, CDR2 SYGVKD. With V trimmed by 2 bases and J by 6 bases, 14 bases remained unmatched. CDR3 bases: TGTGCCATCAGTGAGAAAGTGGACAGGGTGACGGACGATGGCTACACCTTC. It encodes CAISEKVDRVTDDGYTF.

The rearrangement joins TRBV24-1 to TRBJ1-1, with D possibly matching TRBD1 (6 bases). Trimming took off 4 bases at V and 9 bases at J, with 11 bases between the two ends. The CDR3 runs to 12 residues. Germline values: CDR1 KGHDR, CDR2 SFDVKD. The CDR3 protein is CATSETGSKAFF. The CDR3, as DNA: TGTGCCACCAGTGAGACAGGCTCGAAAGCTTTCTTT.

There are many counts of this clonotype. This chain connects TRBV19 to TRBJ2-6; D unclear. Trimming shortened V by 3 bases and J by 4 bases, and 13 bases separated the two germline ends. Per the germline V gene, CDR1 is LNHDA and CDR2 is SQIVND (reference sequence). CDR3 size: 16 residues. The CDR3 DNA follows: TGTGCCAGTAGTATTCGGGCCGACTCGGGGGCCAACGTCCTGACTTTC. This translates into CASSIRADSGANVLTF.